The rows below give T cell receptor beta chains drawn from one sample of a study of a mutant IDH1 vaccine in newly diagnosed glioma. Generated by immunoSEQ multiplex PCR, the TCRdb table keeps only in-frame clones and is missing some. The repertoire holds 40,000 or so clones, around 80% seen once, with over 7.5% in the top ten. The input for sequencing was PBMCs, taken from a glioma patient treated with radiotherapy, temozolomide or both. These receptors were taken from a man aged 40-49 years with glioma. Some clones in this sample may be carry-over from other donors' samples. CDR3s leave out the opening cysteine and the closing phenylalanine or tryptophan. The order of the fields is V gene, J gene, CDR3 protein.

TRBV5-1	TRBJ2-2	ASSLRTGGITGELF
TRBV7-2	TRBJ1-2	ASSLFLTAHGYT
TRBV5-4	TRBJ2-2	ASSVRTVTGELF
TRBV28	TRBJ2-7	ASSLVGRTYEQY
TRBV19	TRBJ2-2	ASSISRNTGELF
TRBV9	TRBJ1-2	ASSVGPGTELNYGYT
TRBV28	TRBJ1-5	ASSASPGLGAVDQPQH
TRBV18	TRBJ1-5	ASSPPSGQGLSQPQH
TRBV6-5	TRBJ2-3	ATTRGVRDSDTQY
TRBV5-1	TRBJ1-5	ASSYLGGNQPQH
TRBV2	TRBJ2-7	ASRIQGYEQY
TRBV7-2	TRBJ2-7	ASSRIAGGPHEQY
TRBV19	TRBJ1-5	ASSTQGWTNQPQH
TRBV29-1	TRBJ2-1	SAQPGLAGNNEQF
TRBV19	TRBJ1-2	ASSPRGYGYT
TRBV6-6	TRBJ2-7	ASGRGGNRYEQY
TRBV30	TRBJ1-5	AWSLGFGQPQH
TRBV10-3	TRBJ1-5	AISPFGASNQPQH
TRBV7-9	TRBJ1-4	ASSLGADRGKLF
TRBV7-2	TRBJ2-7	ASSSESPAGGSYEQY
TRBV19	TRBJ1-5	ASSLPGAYSNQPQH
TRBV29-1	TRBJ2-7	SVEGQGEYEQY
TRBV18	TRBJ2-5	ASSQQGRGETQY
TRBV10-2	TRBJ1-1	ASSEPPTGTLNTEAF
TRBV19	TRBJ1-5	ASSRTPGIGNQPQH
TRBV13	TRBJ1-4	ASSLTGPNEKLF
TRBV19	TRBJ1-1	ASCWGQGTEAF
TRBV29-1	TRBJ2-2	SVEFGSVTGELF
TRBV12-1	TRBJ1-1	ASSYGTGGKNTEAF
TRBV4-3	TRBJ1-3	ASSQDRPGTGNTIY
TRBV15	TRBJ2-5	ATSRDGQSQETQY
TRBV15	TRBJ1-6	ATSSEEASYNSPLH
TRBV11-2	TRBJ2-5	ASSSHLRSQETQY
TRBV7-9	TRBJ1-1	ASSLGVGTGAGMNTEAF
TRBV5-6	TRBJ1-1	ASSWASEAF
TRBV27	TRBJ1-1	ASTDTGGGEAF
TRBV30	TRBJ1-1	AWRAILAEAF
TRBV6-5	TRBJ1-3	ASRPPGAGNTIY
TRBV4-1	TRBJ2-1	ASSQERERYNEQF
TRBV6-6	TRBJ1-1	ASSYGEWSTEAF
TRBV7-9	TRBJ1-2	ASRGNPGSLTNYGYT
TRBV30	TRBJ2-3	AWTQKDTDTQY
TRBV7-2	TRBJ1-4	ASSMGPTPNEKLF
TRBV19	TRBJ1-1	ASSTWGEAF
TRBV27	TRBJ1-1	ASRPTGGTAF